In this sample, the clone carrying this T cell receptor (beta chain) turned up a few times. Its antigen is not identified. TCRdb re-analysed the RT-PCR reads in MiXCR, keeping a single row per CDR3 protein. The sample consists of fewer than 750,000 distinct CDR3 sequences, 14% of them appearing once. This sample stems from a study of response to subunit inactivated influenza vaccine. Findings of the study overall: It was suggested by the authors that few new T cells are recruited by each seasonal influenza vaccination.

The V gene lost 6 bases and the J gene lost 4 bases, with 13 bases spanning the gap. Germline CDR1 MNHNS, CDR2 SASEGT. The CDR3 extends over 14 amino acids. This specimen consisted of PBMCs from blood, obtained 12 days after vaccination. The clonotype comes from a man in his fifties who received an inactivated influenza vaccine. The chain employs TRBV6-1 and TRBJ2-4; tentatively, D is TRBD2 (5 bases). CDR3 coding DNA: TGTGCCAGCAGCCCCTCCGGGGATAAAAACATTCAGTACTTC. Translated, it gives CASSPSGDKNIQYF.